These T cell receptor beta chains were read from a single sample in a study of technical replicates of blood from a few donors. The protocol was immunoSEQ multiplex PCR, while the TCRdb copy is restricted to in-frame clones and leaves out a portion. The data contain 80,000 to 90,000 clones, about 94% of them singletons. The sequencing input was T cells isolated from PBMCs. These receptors all stem from a human donor in good health. The CDR3 runs from the conserved cysteine through the conserved F or W. A D gene is named only where the DNA matches it firmly.

TRBV28,TRBJ2-1,NA,TGTGCCAGCGTCGCTGGGGCGGGGTGGAGCTCCTACAATGAGCAGTTCTTC,CASVAGAGWSSYNEQFF
TRBV4-2,TRBJ1-2,TRBD1,TGTGCCAGCAGCCAAGACCAACAGGGGGCCACCCTCTATGGCTACACCTTC,CASSQDQQGATLYGYTF
TRBV7-6,TRBJ2-7,NA,TGTGCCAGCAGCTTTAAGGACAGCTTCTACGAGCAGTACTTC,CASSFKDSFYEQYF
TRBV19,TRBJ1-2,NA,TGTGCCAGTAGTATTAGTCTGTCCTATGGCTACACCTTC,CASSISLSYGYTF
TRBV9,TRBJ2-7,TRBD2,TGTGCCAGCAGCGGTAGCGGGGGGGCCTACGAGCAGTACTTC,CASSGSGGAYEQYF
TRBV11-2,TRBJ1-2,TRBD1,TGTGCCAGCAGCTTTAAGCCGACAGGGTTGTTTGGCTACACCTTC,CASSFKPTGLFGYTF
TRBV27,TRBJ2-1,TRBD1,TGTGCCAGCCAAACGCGGGACAGGGGTTCAGATGAGCAGTTCTTC,CASQTRDRGSDEQFF
TRBV5-6,TRBJ2-7,NA,TGTGCCAGCAGTCAGGGGTTTACCTACGAGCAGTACTTC,CASSQGFTYEQYF
TRBV2,TRBJ2-3,TRBD2,TGTGCCAGCAGAGTAGCGGGGGGGCCCGCAGATACGCAGTATTTT,CASRVAGGPADTQYF
TRBV14,TRBJ2-1,NA,TGTGCCAGCAGCCATGGCCCTTACAATGAGCAGTTCTTC,CASSHGPYNEQFF